Listed below are T cell receptor beta chains from one sample, sequenced in a study of Ad26.COV2.S vaccination and SARS-CoV-2 variants. The repertoire was sequenced with immunoSEQ multiplex PCR; TCRdb's copy has only in-frame clones and lacks some. The profile covers some 320,000 clones, with 70% to 90% appearing a single time and 2% to 2.5% taken by the ten largest. The sample consisted of peripheral blood, taken in a trial of Ad26.COV2.S vaccine versus placebo. The receptor source for this set is a person aged 18-60 years who received the Ad26.COV2.S COVID-19 vaccine or a placebo. The CDR3 runs from the conserved cysteine through the conserved F or W. The D gene is left open where the match is weak. Some rows have no size entry. The others give once, few or many, or a class for an expanded clone.

CDR3 DNA | CDR3 protein | clone size | J gene | D gene | V gene
TGTGCCAGCAGCTTAGCGTTGCGGATCTACAATGAGCAGTTCTTC | CASSLALRIYNEQFF | NA | TRBJ2-1 | NA | TRBV7-9
TGTGCCAGCAGTGAGCCTAGCGGGGGCTATGAGCAGTTCTTC | CASSEPSGGYEQFF | NA | TRBJ2-1 | TRBD2 | TRBV6-1
TGTGCCAGCAGTGAAGTGGGGCGGTTACTCACCGGGGAGCTGTTTTTT | CASSEVGRLLTGELFF | NA | TRBJ2-2 | NA | TRBV6-1
TGTGCCAGCAGCCCATTTCAAGATACGCAGTATTTT | CASSPFQDTQYF | NA | TRBJ2-3 | NA | TRBV3-1/TRBV3-2
TGTGCCAGCAGCTTGTCAGGCCTCAATCAGCCCCAGCATTTT | CASSLSGLNQPQHF | NA | TRBJ1-5 | NA | TRBV5-5
TGTGCCAGCAGGTTGCGGGCCGCTGAAGCTTTCTTT | CASRLRAAEAFF | NA | TRBJ1-1 | NA | TRBV28
TGTGCCAGCAGCCCGACAGGGGCCAGGGAGACCCAGTACTTC | CASSPTGARETQYF | NA | TRBJ2-5 | TRBD1 | TRBV11-2
TGTGCCAGCAGTCAGGCTGCCAACAGGGGCGACACTGAAGCTTTCTTT | CASSQAANRGDTEAFF | NA | TRBJ1-1 | TRBD1 | TRBV4-2
TGTGCCAGCAGCGCGGGACAGGACTACTCCTACGAGCAGTACTTC | CASSAGQDYSYEQYF | NA | TRBJ2-7 | TRBD1 | TRBV27
TGCGCCAGCAGTCGGACAGGTGCTTGCGGAGGTTATAGCAATCAGCCCCAGCATTTT | CASSRTGACGGYSNQPQHF | many | TRBJ1-5 | TRBD1 | TRBV23-1
TGTGCCAGCAGTAACGGGGGTTCGAACACCGGGGAGCTGTTTTTT | CASSNGGSNTGELFF | NA | TRBJ2-2 | NA | TRBV6-2/TRBV6-3
TGTGCCAGCAGTTTCACTGCGAACACCGGGGAGCTGTTTTTT | CASSFTANTGELFF | few | TRBJ2-2 | NA | TRBV27
TGCGCCAGCAGCTTGTTAGGGACGAACACTGAAGCTTTCTTT | CASSLLGTNTEAFF | once | TRBJ1-1 | NA | TRBV5-1
TGTGCCAGCAGCAAGTTTCTGATCACTACGAGGAGGGAAAAACTGTTTTTT | CASSKFLITTRREKLFF | NA | TRBJ1-4 | NA | TRBV21-1
TGCGCCAGCAGCCTACGCCCTGGGGATCAGCCCCAGCATTTT | CASSLRPGDQPQHF | NA | TRBJ1-5 | NA | TRBV5-1
TGTGCCAGTATGGGGACAGGGTTGGATCAGCCCCAGCATTTT | CASMGTGLDQPQHF | NA | TRBJ1-5 | TRBD1 | TRBV19
TGTGCCAGCTCACCACCGAGCAGCGGGGGCCTCTCCTACGAGCAGTACTTC | CASSPPSSGGLSYEQYF | NA | TRBJ2-7 | TRBD2 | TRBV18
TGTGCCTGGAGCGGATTTTTGGTGGCAGCTGAAAAACTGTTTTTT | CAWSGFLVAAEKLFF | NA | TRBJ1-4 | NA | TRBV30
TGTGCCAGCAGTTGGGACGGTCAAGAGACCCAGTACTTC | CASSWDGQETQYF | NA | TRBJ2-5 | NA | TRBV11-2
TGTGCCAGCAGCTTAACCAGGGGTGGGTTCTCCCAGAAATACTACGAGCAGTACTTC | CASSLTRGGFSQKYYEQYF | NA | TRBJ2-7 | NA | TRBV11-2
TGTGCCACTAACCGGGACAGGGGAGAGACCCAGTACTTC | CATNRDRGETQYF | NA | TRBJ2-5 | TRBD1 | TRBV10-3
TGTGCCAGCAGTCAACGGACAGGGGGGGACTATGGCTACACCTTC | CASSQRTGGDYGYTF | few | TRBJ1-2 | TRBD1 | TRBV6-5
TGTGCCAGCAGCTCCCACCGGTTTCGTAGGGGCATCTACGAGCAGTACTTC | CASSSHRFRRGIYEQYF | NA | TRBJ2-7 | NA | TRBV7-9
TGTGCCAGCAGCTTTACCAGGGCGGATGGCTACACCTTC | CASSFTRADGYTF | NA | TRBJ1-2 | NA | TRBV5-4
TGTGCCAGCAGCTCTAGGTGGCAGACTGAAAATCAGCCCCAGCATTTT | CASSSRWQTENQPQHF | NA | TRBJ1-5 | NA | TRBV7-8
TGTGCCAGCGGGGGTAGCGGGGCCAATGAGCAGTTCTTC | CASGGSGANEQFF | NA | TRBJ2-1 | TRBD2 | TRBV2
TGCGCCAGCAGCTTGCAGGGCAGCTCCTACGAGCAGTACTTC | CASSLQGSSYEQYF | NA | TRBJ2-7 | NA | TRBV5-1
TGTGCCACCAGTGATACCCGGCGGGGGGCAGAGACCCAGTACTTC | CATSDTRRGAETQYF | NA | TRBJ2-5 | TRBD2 | TRBV24-1
TGTGCCATCAGTTTAGCGGGGCTAGCAACAGATACGCAGTATTTT | CAISLAGLATDTQYF | NA | TRBJ2-3 | TRBD2 | TRBV10-3
TGTGCCAGCAGCTTGTCTACTACTAGCACAGATACGCAGTATTTT | CASSLSTTSTDTQYF | NA | TRBJ2-3 | NA | TRBV5-4
TGCGCCAGCAGTCAACGGATTCGGTGGCAGCCCCAGCATTTT | CASSQRIRWQPQHF | NA | TRBJ1-5 | NA | TRBV23-1
TGTGCCAGCAGTACTTGGGGAGGGAACTATGGCTACACCTTC | CASSTWGGNYGYTF | NA | TRBJ1-2 | NA | TRBV28
TGTGCCAGCAGTTTGGGTGGGGGGGCAAACAATGAGCAGTTCTTC | CASSLGGGANNEQFF | NA | TRBJ2-1 | NA | TRBV27
TGTGCCAGCAGCCAGCGGACAGTGAACGAAGAGACCCAGTACTTC | CASSQRTVNEETQYF | NA | TRBJ2-5 | NA | TRBV3-1/TRBV3-2
TGTGCCAGCAGCTTAGAAACGCGGAACTATGGCTACACCTTC | CASSLETRNYGYTF | NA | TRBJ1-2 | NA | TRBV7-2
TGTGCCAGCAGCAAAGAAGTGGGTCAGTCCTACGAGCAGTACTTC | CASSKEVGQSYEQYF | NA | TRBJ2-7 | NA | TRBV11-2
TGTGCCAGCAGCTTGCGGGGGACTAATGAAAAACTGTTTTTT | CASSLRGTNEKLFF | NA | TRBJ1-4 | NA | TRBV5-4
TGCGCCAGCAGCCAGGGGGCACCCCCCTACGAGCAGTACTTC | CASSQGAPPYEQYF | NA | TRBJ2-7 | TRBD1 | TRBV5-1
TGTGCCAGCAGCCGTGACAGGGGCGCAGATACGCAGTATTTT | CASSRDRGADTQYF | NA | TRBJ2-3 | TRBD1 | TRBV11-2
TGTGCCAGCAGCGGGGGTAAGGATTCACCCCTCCACTTT | CASSGGKDSPLHF | NA | TRBJ1-6 | NA | TRBV6-5
TGTGCCAGCAGGCCGGGAAGGGCCGGGGAGCTGTTTTTT | CASRPGRAGELFF | NA | TRBJ2-2 | NA | TRBV12-3/TRBV12-4
TGTGCCACCAGCAGAGGATTGTCGGTACTTGTGGCTAATGAAAAACTGTTTTTT | CATSRGLSVLVANEKLFF | NA | TRBJ1-4 | NA | TRBV15
TGTGCCAGCAGCGTAGCCTCCGGACAGGGCATTTACGAGCAGTACTTC | CASSVASGQGIYEQYF | NA | TRBJ2-7 | TRBD1 | TRBV9
TGCGCCAGCAGCTTGTCGGCGGGGGGTTTAATCGAGCAGTACTTC | CASSLSAGGLIEQYF | NA | TRBJ2-7 | TRBD2 | TRBV5-1
TGTGCCAGCAGCACTCCGCAGGGAGGCACTGAAGCTTTCTTT | CASSTPQGGTEAFF | NA | TRBJ1-1 | NA | TRBV27
TGTGCCAGCAGGCCACCACCGGGACGGCCCTCCTTC | CASRPPPGRPSF | NA | TRBJ2-7 | NA | TRBV27
TGCGCCAGCGCCCTTATGGGGGGACGAGAGACCCAGTACTTC | CASALMGGRETQYF | NA | TRBJ2-5 | NA | TRBV5-1
TGTGCCAGCAGCAGATTGAACACTGAAGCTTTCTTT | CASSRLNTEAFF | NA | TRBJ1-1 | NA | TRBV5-6
TGTGCCAGCAGTTACTATTGGGCGACGGAGGGCTCACCCCTCCACTTT | CASSYYWATEGSPLHF | few | TRBJ1-6 | NA | TRBV6-5
TGTGCCAGCAGCACCCCTAGCGGGGGGCCGTCCTCTAGCACAGATACGCAGTATTTT | CASSTPSGGPSSSTDTQYF | NA | TRBJ2-3 | TRBD2 | TRBV5-4
TGTGCCAGCAGCTTAACGGGGGCGGGGCTGAACACTGAAGCTTTCTTT | CASSLTGAGLNTEAFF | NA | TRBJ1-1 | NA | TRBV7-3
TGTGCCAGCAGTGATTCCGCGGGGGCGACTGAAGCTTTCTTT | CASSDSAGATEAFF | NA | TRBJ1-1 | NA | TRBV6-4
TGTGCCAGTAGTATCCAAGGGACAGGCCGGTTTGGCTACACCTTC | CASSIQGTGRFGYTF | NA | TRBJ1-2 | TRBD1 | TRBV19
TGTGCCAGCAGTTGGGGCAATGAGCAGTTCTTC | CASSWGNEQFF | NA | TRBJ2-1 | NA | TRBV12-3/TRBV12-4
TGTGCCAGCAGTGAAGAAGACGCGACAGGGGCGGTAAGAAATCAGCCCCAGCATTTT | CASSEEDATGAVRNQPQHF | NA | TRBJ1-5 | TRBD1 | TRBV2